Included here is one TCR beta chain sequence, with context. Deletions cut 4 bases from V and 5 bases from J, with 15 bases between. CDR3 length: 14 residues. Germline CDR1 and CDR2: MNHEY and SVGAGI. Together with a sample-barcoded 5' primer, a J-beta primer mix was included in a second PCR lasting about 6 to 11 cycles. TCRdb re-called the 5' RACE reads with MiXCR, one entry per CDR3 protein. The sample holds about 1.4 million distinct CDR3 sequences, 59% seen once. This sample was taken from a study of blood T cells in healthy people across ages. This chain links TRBV6-5 with TRBJ2-7; D is possibly TRBD1 (7 bases). This sequence was found in a man aged 18 to 30 in good health. The specimen sequenced was blood. CDR3 in amino acids: CASSSAQGGDEQYF. CDR3 nucleotide sequence: TGTGCCAGCAGTTCCGCCCAGGGGGGCGACGAGCAGTACTTC.